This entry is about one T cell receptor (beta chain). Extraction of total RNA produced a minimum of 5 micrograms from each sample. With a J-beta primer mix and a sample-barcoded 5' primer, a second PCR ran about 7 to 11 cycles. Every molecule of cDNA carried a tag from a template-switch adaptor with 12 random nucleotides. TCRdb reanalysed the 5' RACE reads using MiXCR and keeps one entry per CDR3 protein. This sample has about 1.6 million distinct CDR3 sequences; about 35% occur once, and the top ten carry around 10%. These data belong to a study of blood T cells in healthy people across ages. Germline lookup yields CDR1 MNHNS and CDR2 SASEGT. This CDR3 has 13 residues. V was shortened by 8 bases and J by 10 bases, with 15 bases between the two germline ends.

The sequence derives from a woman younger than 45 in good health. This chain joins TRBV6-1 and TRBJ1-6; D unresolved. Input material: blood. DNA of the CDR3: TGTGCCAGCGAGGAGGCGGGATACTCACCCCTCCACTTT. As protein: CASEEAGYSPLHF.